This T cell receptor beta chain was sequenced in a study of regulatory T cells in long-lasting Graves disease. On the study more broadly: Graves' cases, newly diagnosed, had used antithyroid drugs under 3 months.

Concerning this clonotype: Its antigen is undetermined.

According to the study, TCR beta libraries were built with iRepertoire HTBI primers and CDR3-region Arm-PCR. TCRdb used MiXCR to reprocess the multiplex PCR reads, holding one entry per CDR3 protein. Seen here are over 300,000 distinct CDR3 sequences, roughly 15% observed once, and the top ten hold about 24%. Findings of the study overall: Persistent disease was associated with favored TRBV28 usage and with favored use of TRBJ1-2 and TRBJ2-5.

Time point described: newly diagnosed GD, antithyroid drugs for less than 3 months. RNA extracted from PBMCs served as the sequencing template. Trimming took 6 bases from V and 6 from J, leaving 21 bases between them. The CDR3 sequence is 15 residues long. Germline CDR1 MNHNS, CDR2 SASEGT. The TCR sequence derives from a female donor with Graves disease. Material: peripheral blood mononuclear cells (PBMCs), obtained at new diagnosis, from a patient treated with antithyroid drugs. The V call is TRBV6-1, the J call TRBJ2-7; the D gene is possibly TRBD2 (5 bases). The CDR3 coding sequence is TGTGCCAGCAGCTTACGACGGGGAACCTTGGGCGAGCAGTACTTC. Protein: CASSLRRGTLGEQYF.